This T cell receptor (beta chain) came from a study of siplizumab effects on memory and regulatory T cells. Study-level findings and limits: Naive-or-memory phenotypes were unassignable for roughly 80-97% of proliferating CD4+ or CD8+ clones.

V was trimmed by 2 bases and J by 5 bases, leaving 13 bases between them. This CDR3 spans 14 amino acids. The germline V gene has CDR1 MNHEY and CDR2 SVGAGI. The authors kept the mixed lymphocyte reaction cells in coculture at 37°C for over five days. Prior to a 1:1 mixing, responder PBMCs were labelled with CFSE and stimulator PBMCs with Violet Dye. Details on this clone: The antigen is undetermined.

About 1.1 x 10^5 TCR templates were measured in each sample. Libraries were prepared by immunoSEQ multiplex PCR; TCRdb keeps only in-frame clonotypes and omits some of them. The sample yields about 14,000 clones, approximately 49% seen once. The sequenced sample was CFSE-low (dividing) CD4+ T cells sorted from an allogeneic mixed lymphocyte reaction. This sequence joins TRBV6-5 and TRBJ2-7, with D tentatively TRBD2 (5 bases). The origin of this receptor is a human donor in good health; the cells came from an allogeneic mixed lymphocyte reaction. This CDR3 reads CASSYAKGRNEQYF. For the CDR3, the DNA is TGTGCCAGCAGTTACGCGAAAGGGAGAAACGAGCAGTACTTC.